These 15 T cell receptor beta chains came from one sample sequenced in a study of response to subunit inactivated influenza vaccine. MiXCR, run by TCRdb on the RT-PCR reads, gives a single entry per CDR3 protein. Of roughly 190,000 distinct CDR3 sequences in the sample, approximately 15% were seen once. The sample here was CD8+ T cells sorted from PBMCs, taken less than 6 days after vaccination. The receptors were sampled from a man aged 45-65 years who received an inactivated influenza vaccine.

V and J are TRBV30 and TRBJ2-7; no definite D call. Trimming took off 0 bases at V and 1 base at J, with 4 bases between the two ends. Germline V gene data show CDR1 as GTSNPN and CDR2 as SVGIG (reference sequence). This CDR3 is built from 12 residues. The CDR3 region is CAWSVLSYEQYF. The CDR3 DNA is TGTGCCTGGAGTGTTTTATCCTACGAGCAGTACTTC.

This clonotype was detected only a few times. The genes are TRBV12-3 or TRBV12-4 and TRBJ2-7; 11 bases agree with TRBD2. The CDR3 is made up of 15 amino acids. With 6 bases clipped from V and 4 bases from J, the junction kept 8 bases outside the gene matches. The CDR3 sequence is CASSPRLAGGYEQYF. CDR3 coding DNA: TGTGCCAGCAGCCCGCGGCTAGCGGGGGGATACGAGCAGTACTTC.

This clonotype has a count of ten or more. The chain has TRBV27 and TRBJ1-5; D not resolved. Trimming pared 5 bases from V and 3 bases from J, leaving 17 bases between. Looked up from germline, CDR1 is MNHEY and CDR2 is SMNVEV (reference sequence). This CDR3 contains 16 residues. The CDR3 DNA follows: TGTGCCAGCAGTCCCACCCTCGGGCGGGCCAATCAGCCCCAGCATTTT. Residues: CASSPTLGRANQPQHF.

This clonotype was observed at least ten times. The chain employs TRBV12-3 or TRBV12-4 and TRBJ2-5; unclear D gene. This CDR3 comprises 13 residues. With 1 base removed from V and 1 base from J, the gap between germline ends came to 4 bases. CDR3 bases: TGTGCCAGCAGTTTAGAGTCCCAAGAGACCCAGTACTTC. It specifies CASSLESQETQYF.

V is TRBV3-1 and J is TRBJ2-3; D gene uncertain. Germline values: CDR1 LGHDT, CDR2 YNNKEL (reference sequence). The V gene lost 6 bases and the J gene lost 3 bases, with 16 bases spanning the gap. This CDR3 is 15 amino acids long. CDR3 sequence: CASSLTPFKTDTQYF. The CDR3 coding sequence is TGTGCCAGCAGTCTTACACCGTTTAAGACAGATACGCAGTATTTT.

This clonotype was picked up many times. The CDR3: CASSSGLAEDNEQFF. The CDR3 bases are TGTGCCAGCAGTTCCGGACTAGCGGAAGACAATGAGCAGTTCTTC. The chain carries TRBV28 and TRBJ2-1; 10 nucleotides agree with TRBD2. Germline trimming cut 4 bases from V and 5 bases from J; bases unmatched to any gene: 5. CDR3 size: 15 residues. Germline V gene lookup returns CDR1 MDHEN and CDR2 SYDVKM.

The rearrangement links TRBV28 to TRBJ1-2; no clear D. CDR3 size: 13 residues. The ends were cut back, 8 bases at V and 3 bases at J, with 13 bases in the middle. Per the germline V gene, CDR1 is MDHEN and CDR2 is SYDVKM. This CDR3 reads CASRPPADYGYTF. The DNA of the CDR3 is TGTGCCAGCCGACCCCCGGCTGACTATGGCTACACCTTC.

In its sample, this clonotype was seen a few times. The chain uses TRBV9 and TRBJ1-5, with 7 bases identical to TRBD1. V shed 3 bases and J 8 bases; nucleotides not matched to a gene: 5. The germline V gene has CDR1 SGDLS and CDR2 YYNGEE. The CDR3 covers 13 residues. The CDR3 DNA reads TGTGCCAGCAGCGCTCGACAGGGTGAGCCCCAGCATTTT. Its protein product is CASSARQGEPQHF.

The table lists this clonotype with a few counts. J is TRBJ1-5 and V is TRBV6-1, with no clear D. V was clipped by 11 bases and J by 0 bases, with 11 bases between them. Germline loops: CDR1 MNHNS, CDR2 SASEGT. The CDR3 contains 13 residues. CDR3 DNA: TGTGCCGCAGGCGGATATAGCAATCAGCCCCAGCATTTT. As protein: CAAGGYSNQPQHF.

This clonotype was recorded a few times. The chain couples TRBV20-1 to TRBJ2-7, with unresolved D. The germline V and J ends were trimmed by 0 bases and 4 bases, with 13 bases remaining between them. This CDR3 is 14 amino acids long. The germline gives CDR1 DFQATT, CDR2 SNEGSKA (reference sequence). The CDR3 DNA is TGCAGTGCTAGAGATGCTCTCGCGTTTTACGAGCAGTACTTC. It is translated as CSARDALAFYEQYF.

The genes are TRBV5-1 and TRBJ2-7; a possible D gene is TRBD1 (6 bases). The CDR3 contains 15 residues. Looked up from germline, CDR1 is SGHRS and CDR2 is YFSETQ. The germline V and J ends were trimmed by 0 bases and 4 bases, with 14 bases remaining between them. The CDR3 coding sequence is TGCGCCAGCAGCTTGGTTGGACAGCTTGAATACGAGCAGTACTTC. This translates into CASSLVGQLEYEQYF.

This clonotype showed up just a few times. The chain combines TRBV9 with TRBJ1-5; no reliable D call. The CDR3 spans 13 residues. The V and J ends lost 4 bases and 2 bases respectively, with 7 bases between them. In germline, CDR1 is SGDLS, CDR2 YYNGEE. The CDR3 bases are TGTGCCAGCAGCTCCGGGGGCAATCAGCCCCAGCATTTT. Its protein product is CASSSGGNQPQHF.

This chain connects TRBV15 to TRBJ2-5; 9 nucleotides align to TRBD2. The length of the CDR3 is 15 residues. The V segment lost 4 bases and the J segment 11 bases; nucleotides outside the gene matches: 14. Germline V gene data show CDR1 as LNHNV and CDR2 as YYDKDF (reference sequence). The CDR3 loop reads CATSTSSGDGARQYF. The DNA for the CDR3 is TGTGCCACCAGCACGTCTAGCGGGGACGGGGCACGTCAGTACTTC. The whole variable domain, remainder taken from reference TRBV15 and TRBJ2-5, is DAMVIQNPRYQVTQFGKPVTLSCSQTLNHNVMYWYQQKSSQAPKLLFHYYDKDFNNEADTPDNFQSRRPNTSFCFLDIRSPGLGDTAMYLCATSTSSGDGARQYFGPGTRLLVL.

The V call is TRBV7-9, the J call TRBJ2-1; D gene ambiguous. CDR3 length: 11 amino acids. The germline V gene has CDR1 SEHNR and CDR2 FQNEAQ (reference sequence). Trimming cost V 5 bases and J 7 bases, with 6 bases left between them. The CDR3 nucleotides are TGTGCCAGCAGCCATAAAAATGAGCAGTTCTTC. This encodes CASSHKNEQFF.

This chain joins TRBV11-2 and TRBJ2-1; TRBD1 matches 11 bases. With 5 bases clipped from V and 8 bases from J, the junction kept 5 bases outside the gene matches. The CDR3 loop spans 14 amino acids. CDR1 is SGHAT and CDR2 is FQNNGV in the germline V gene. The CDR3 region is CASSTGQGAYEQFF. The DNA for the CDR3 is TGTGCCAGCAGCACAGGACAGGGGGCCTATGAGCAGTTCTTC. Drawing the rest from reference TRBV11-2 and TRBJ2-1, the complete variable domain is EAGVAQSPRYKIIEKRQSVAFWCNPISGHATLYWYQQILGQGPKLLIQFQNNGVVDDSQLPKDRFSAERLKGVDSTLKIQPAKLEDSAVYLCASSTGQGAYEQFFGPGTRLTVL.